This T cell receptor (beta chain) was identified in a study of T-cell reconstitution after alpha-beta-depleted transplantation in children. Germline values: CDR1 MRHNA, CDR2 SNTAGT. This CDR3 comprises 16 residues. V lost 6 bases, J lost 1 base, and 12 bases stayed unmatched. There are a few counts of this clonotype. This sample's TCRbeta library carried unique molecular identifier barcodes. TCRdb called the PCR reads again in MiXCR, with one record for every CDR3 protein. The profile shows 600,000 to 700,000 distinct CDR3 sequences, 16% of them singletons. The genes are TRBV6-4 and TRBJ2-7; 7 bases fit TRBD1. This receptor was taken from a human donor who donated a stem cell graft to a child with acute myeloid leukemia. This specimen was PBMCs from the stem cell graft donor, taken from the stem cell graft. The CDR3 loop reads CASRTTRQGSSYEQYF. CDR3 nucleotides: TGTGCCAGCAGGACTACGAGACAGGGTTCTTCCTACGAGCAGTACTTC.